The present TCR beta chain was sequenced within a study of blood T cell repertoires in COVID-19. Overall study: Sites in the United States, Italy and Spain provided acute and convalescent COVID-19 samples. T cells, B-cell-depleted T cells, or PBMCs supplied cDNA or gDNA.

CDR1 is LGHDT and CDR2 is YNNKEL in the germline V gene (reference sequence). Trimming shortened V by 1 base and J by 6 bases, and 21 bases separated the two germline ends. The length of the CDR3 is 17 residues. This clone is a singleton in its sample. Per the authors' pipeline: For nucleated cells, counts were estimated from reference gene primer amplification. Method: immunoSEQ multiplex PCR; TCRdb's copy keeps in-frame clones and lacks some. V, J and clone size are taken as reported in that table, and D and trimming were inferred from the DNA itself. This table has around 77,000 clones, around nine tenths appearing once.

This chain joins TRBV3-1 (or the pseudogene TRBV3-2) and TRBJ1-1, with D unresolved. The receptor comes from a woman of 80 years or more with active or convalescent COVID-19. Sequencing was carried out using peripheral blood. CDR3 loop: CASSQANGGRPGSEAFF. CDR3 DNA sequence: TGTGCCAGCAGCCAAGCAAACGGCGGGCGGCCCGGTTCTGAAGCTTTCTTT.